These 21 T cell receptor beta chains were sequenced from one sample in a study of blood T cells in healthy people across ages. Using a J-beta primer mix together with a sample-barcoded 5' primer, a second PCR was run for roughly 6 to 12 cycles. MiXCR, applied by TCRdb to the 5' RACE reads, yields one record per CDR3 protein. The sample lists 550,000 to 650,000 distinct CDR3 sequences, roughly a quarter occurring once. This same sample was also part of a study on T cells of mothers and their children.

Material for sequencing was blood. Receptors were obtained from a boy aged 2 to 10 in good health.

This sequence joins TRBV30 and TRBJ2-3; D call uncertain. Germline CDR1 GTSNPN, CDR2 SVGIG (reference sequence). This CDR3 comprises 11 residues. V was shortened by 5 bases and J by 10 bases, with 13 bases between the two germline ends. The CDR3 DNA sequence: TGTGCCTGGCCAAATAGGATGGCGCAGTATTTT. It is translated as CAWPNRMAQYF.

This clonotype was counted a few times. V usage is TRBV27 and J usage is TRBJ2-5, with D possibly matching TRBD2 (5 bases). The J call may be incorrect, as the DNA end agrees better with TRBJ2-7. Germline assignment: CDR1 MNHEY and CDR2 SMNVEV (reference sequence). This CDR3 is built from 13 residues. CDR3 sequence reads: CASSFASPYEQYF. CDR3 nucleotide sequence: TGTGCCAGCAGTTTCGCTAGCCCCTACGAGCAGTACTTC.

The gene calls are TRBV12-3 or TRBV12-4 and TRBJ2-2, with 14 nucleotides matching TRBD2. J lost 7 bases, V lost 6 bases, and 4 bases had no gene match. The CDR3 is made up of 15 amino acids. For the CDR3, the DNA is TGTGCCAGCAGGGGGACTAGCGGGAGCAACGGGGAGCTGTTTTTT. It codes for CASRGTSGSNGELFF.

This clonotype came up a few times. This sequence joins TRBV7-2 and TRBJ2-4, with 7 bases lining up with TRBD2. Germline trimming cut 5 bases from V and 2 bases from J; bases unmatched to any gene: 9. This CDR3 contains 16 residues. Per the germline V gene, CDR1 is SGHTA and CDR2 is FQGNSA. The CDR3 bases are TGTGCCAGCAGCATCTGGGGGGGACCCTCCAAAAACATTCAGTACTTC. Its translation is CASSIWGGPSKNIQYF.

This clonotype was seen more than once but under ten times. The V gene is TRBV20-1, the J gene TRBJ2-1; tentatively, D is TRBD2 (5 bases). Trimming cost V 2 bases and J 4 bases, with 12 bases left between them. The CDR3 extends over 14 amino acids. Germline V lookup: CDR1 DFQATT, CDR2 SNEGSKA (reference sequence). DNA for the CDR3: TGCAGTGCTAGACCGGGATACCTATACAATGAGCAGTTCTTC. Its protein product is CSARPGYLYNEQFF.

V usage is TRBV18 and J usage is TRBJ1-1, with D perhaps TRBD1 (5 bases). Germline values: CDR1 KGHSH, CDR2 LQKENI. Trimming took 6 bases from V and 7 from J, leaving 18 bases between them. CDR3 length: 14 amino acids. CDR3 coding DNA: TGTGCCAGCTCTCAAGCCCGGACGGGGGTTGAAGCTTTCTTT. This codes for CASSQARTGVEAFF.

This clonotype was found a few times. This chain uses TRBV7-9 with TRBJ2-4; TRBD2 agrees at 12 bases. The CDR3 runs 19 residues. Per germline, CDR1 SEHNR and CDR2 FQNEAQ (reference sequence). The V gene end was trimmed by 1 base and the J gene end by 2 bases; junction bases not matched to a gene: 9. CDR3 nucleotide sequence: TGTGCCAGCAGCTTAGGCACTAGCGGGAGGCCAGGATCCAAAAACATTCAGTACTTC. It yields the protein CASSLGTSGRPGSKNIQYF.

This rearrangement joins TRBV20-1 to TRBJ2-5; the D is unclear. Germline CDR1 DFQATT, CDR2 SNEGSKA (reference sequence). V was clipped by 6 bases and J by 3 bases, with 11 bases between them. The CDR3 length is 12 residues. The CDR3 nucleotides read TGCAGTGCAGACGACTCCAAAGAGACCCAGTACTTC. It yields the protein CSADDSKETQYF.

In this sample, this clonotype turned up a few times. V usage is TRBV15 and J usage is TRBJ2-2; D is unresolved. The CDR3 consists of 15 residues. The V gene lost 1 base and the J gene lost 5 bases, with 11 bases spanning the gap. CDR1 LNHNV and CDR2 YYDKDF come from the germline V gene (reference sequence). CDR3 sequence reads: CATSRAWTSTGELFF. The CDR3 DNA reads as TGTGCCACCAGCAGAGCATGGACCTCAACCGGGGAGCTGTTTTTT.

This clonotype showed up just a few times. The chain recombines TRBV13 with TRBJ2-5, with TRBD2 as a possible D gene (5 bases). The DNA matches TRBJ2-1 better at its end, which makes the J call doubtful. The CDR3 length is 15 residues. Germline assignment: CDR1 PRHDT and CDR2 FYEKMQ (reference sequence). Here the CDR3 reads CASSDLGTGYNEQFF. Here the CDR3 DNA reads TGTGCCAGCAGCGACCTGGGTACGGGGTACAATGAGCAGTTCTTC.

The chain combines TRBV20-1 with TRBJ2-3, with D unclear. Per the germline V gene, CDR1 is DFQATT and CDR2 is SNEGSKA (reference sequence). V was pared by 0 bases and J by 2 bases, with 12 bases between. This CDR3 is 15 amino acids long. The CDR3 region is CSARDQVLATDTQYF. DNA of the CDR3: TGCAGTGCTAGAGATCAGGTTTTAGCCACAGATACGCAGTATTTT.

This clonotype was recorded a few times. This CDR3 reads CASSLGGRANYGYTF. The CDR3 DNA follows: TGTGCCAGCAGCCTCGGCGGGCGAGCTAACTATGGCTACACCTTC. The rearrangement joins TRBV5-6 to TRBJ1-2, with D unclear. Trimming stripped 4 bases from V and 0 bases from J, with 13 bases between. Germline V lookup: CDR1 SGHDT, CDR2 YYEEEE. The CDR3 covers 15 residues.

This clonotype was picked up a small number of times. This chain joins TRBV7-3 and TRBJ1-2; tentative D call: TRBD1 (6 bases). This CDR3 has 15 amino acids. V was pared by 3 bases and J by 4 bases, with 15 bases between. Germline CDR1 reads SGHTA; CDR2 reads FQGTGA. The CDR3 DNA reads TGTGCCAGCAGCTTGGACCCAGGGGTAGCCTATGGCTACACCTTC. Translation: CASSLDPGVAYGYTF.

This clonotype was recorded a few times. CDR3 sequence (DNA): TGTGCCAGCAGCGTAGGGCACCCCTCCTACGAGCAGTACTTC. This translates into CASSVGHPSYEQYF. The chain joins TRBV9 to TRBJ2-7; the D is unclear. The CDR3 totals 14 residues. Trimming removed 0 bases from V and 0 bases from J, with 7 bases in between. CDR1 is SGDLS, CDR2 YYNGEE, per germline.

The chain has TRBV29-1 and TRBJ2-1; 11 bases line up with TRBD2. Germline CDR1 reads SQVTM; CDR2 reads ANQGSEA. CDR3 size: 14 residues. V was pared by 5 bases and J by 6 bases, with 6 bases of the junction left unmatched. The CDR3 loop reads CSVLAGGRSNEQFF. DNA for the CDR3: TGCAGCGTTTTAGCGGGAGGGAGGTCCAATGAGCAGTTCTTC.

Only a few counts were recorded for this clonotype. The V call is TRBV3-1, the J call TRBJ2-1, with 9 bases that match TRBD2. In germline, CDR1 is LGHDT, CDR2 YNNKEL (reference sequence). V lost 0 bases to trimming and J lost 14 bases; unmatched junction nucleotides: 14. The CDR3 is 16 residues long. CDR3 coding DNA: TGTGCCAGCAGCCAAGATGAAGCGAGCGGGGGGCCCGTGGAGTTCTTC. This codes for CASSQDEASGGPVEFF.

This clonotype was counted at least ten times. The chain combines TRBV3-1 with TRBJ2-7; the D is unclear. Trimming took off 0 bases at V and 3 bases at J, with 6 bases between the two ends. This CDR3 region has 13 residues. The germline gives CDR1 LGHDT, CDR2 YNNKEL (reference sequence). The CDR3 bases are TGTGCCAGCAGCCAAGAAGGTAACTACGAGCAGTACTTC. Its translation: CASSQEGNYEQYF.

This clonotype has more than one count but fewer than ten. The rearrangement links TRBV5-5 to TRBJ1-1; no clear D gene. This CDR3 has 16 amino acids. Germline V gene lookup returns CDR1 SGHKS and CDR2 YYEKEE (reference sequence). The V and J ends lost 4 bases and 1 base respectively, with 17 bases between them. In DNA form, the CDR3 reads TGTGCCAGCAGCCCAAACCGAGGTCCGTCGAACACTGAAGCTTTCTTT. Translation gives CASSPNRGPSNTEAFF. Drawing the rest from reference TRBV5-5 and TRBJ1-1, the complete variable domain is DAGVTQSPTHLIKTRGQQVTLRCSPISGHKSVSWYQQVLGQGPQFIFQYYEKEERGRGNFPDRFSARQFPNYSSELNVNALLLGDSALYLCASSPNRGPSNTEAFFGQGTRLTVV.

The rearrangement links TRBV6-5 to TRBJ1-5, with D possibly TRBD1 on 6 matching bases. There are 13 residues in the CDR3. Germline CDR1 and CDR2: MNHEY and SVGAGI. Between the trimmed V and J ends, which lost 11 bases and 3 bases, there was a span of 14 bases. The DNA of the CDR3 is TGTGCCGCGGACAGACCTTACAATCAGCCCCAGCATTTT. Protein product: CAADRPYNQPQHF.

The CDR3 DNA sequence: TGTGCCAGCAGTTTCGGTGGAAAGCATAAGTTTTTT. This encodes CASSFGGKHKFF. This rearrangement joins TRBV12-3 or TRBV12-4 to TRBJ1-4; unclear D gene. Trimming pared 3 bases from V and 16 bases from J, leaving 15 bases between. The CDR3 runs 12 residues.

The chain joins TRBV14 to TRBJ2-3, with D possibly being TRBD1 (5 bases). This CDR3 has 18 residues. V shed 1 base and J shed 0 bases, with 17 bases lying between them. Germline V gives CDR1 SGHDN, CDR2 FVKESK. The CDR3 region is CASSQGLSGIPSTDTQYF. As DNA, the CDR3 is TGTGCCAGCAGCCAAGGGCTTTCAGGGATACCTAGCACAGATACGCAGTATTTT.